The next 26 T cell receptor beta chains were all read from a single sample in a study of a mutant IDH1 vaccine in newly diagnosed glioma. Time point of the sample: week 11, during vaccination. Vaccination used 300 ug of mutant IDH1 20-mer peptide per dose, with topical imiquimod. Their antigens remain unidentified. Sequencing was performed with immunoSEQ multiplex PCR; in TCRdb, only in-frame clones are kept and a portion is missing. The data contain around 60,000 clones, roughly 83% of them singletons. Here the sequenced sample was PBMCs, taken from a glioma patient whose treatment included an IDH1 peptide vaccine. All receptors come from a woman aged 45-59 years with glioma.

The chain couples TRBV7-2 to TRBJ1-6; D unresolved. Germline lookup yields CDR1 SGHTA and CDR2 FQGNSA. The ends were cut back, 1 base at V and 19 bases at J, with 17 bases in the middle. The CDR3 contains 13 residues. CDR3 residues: CASSLDDNNWAHF. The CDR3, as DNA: TGTGCCAGCAGCTTAGATGATAACAATTGGGCTCACTTT.

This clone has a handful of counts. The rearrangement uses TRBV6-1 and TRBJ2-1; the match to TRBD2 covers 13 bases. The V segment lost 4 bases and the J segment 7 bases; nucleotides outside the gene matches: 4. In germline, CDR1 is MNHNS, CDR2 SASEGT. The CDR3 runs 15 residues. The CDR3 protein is CASSARLAGGNEQFF. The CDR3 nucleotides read TGTGCCAGCAGTGCCCGACTAGCGGGGGGAAATGAGCAGTTCTTC.

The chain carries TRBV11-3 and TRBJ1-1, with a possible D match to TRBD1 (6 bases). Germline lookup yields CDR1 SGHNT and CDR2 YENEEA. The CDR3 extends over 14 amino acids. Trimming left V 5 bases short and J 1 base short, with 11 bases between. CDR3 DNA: TGTGCCAGCAGCCGGGACAACCCGAACACTGAAGCTTTCTTT. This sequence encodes CASSRDNPNTEAFF.

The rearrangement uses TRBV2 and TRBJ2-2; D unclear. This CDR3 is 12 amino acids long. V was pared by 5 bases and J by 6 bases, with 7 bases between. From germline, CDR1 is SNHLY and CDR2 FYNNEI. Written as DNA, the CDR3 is TGTGCCAGCAGTCTTAGGTCCGGGGAGCTGTTTTTT. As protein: CASSLRSGELFF.

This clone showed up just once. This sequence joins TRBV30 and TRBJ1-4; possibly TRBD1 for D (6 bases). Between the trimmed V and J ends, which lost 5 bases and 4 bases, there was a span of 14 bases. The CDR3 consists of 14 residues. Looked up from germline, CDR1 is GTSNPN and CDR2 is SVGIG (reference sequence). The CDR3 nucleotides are TGTGCCTGGCAGAGGCTAGGGGGTAATGAAAAACTGTTTTTT. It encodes CAWQRLGGNEKLFF. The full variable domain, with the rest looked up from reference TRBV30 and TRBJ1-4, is SQTIHQWPATLVQPVGSPLSLECTVEGTSNPNLYWYRQAAGRGLQLLFYSVGIGQISSEVPQNLSASRPQDRQFILSSKKLLLSDSGFYLCAWQRLGGNEKLFFGSGTQLSVL.

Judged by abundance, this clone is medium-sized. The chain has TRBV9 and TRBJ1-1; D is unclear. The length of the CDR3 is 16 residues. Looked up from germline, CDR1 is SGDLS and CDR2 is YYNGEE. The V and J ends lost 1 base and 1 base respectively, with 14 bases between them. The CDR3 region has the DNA TGTGCCAGCAGCGTAAGCCCAAAATTAACGAACACTGAAGCTTTCTTT. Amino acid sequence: CASSVSPKLTNTEAFF.

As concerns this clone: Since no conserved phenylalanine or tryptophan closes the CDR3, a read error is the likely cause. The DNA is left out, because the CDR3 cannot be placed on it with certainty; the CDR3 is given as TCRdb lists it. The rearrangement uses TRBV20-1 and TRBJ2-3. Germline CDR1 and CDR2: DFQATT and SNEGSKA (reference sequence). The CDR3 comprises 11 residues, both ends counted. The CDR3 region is CSARDGIGLRN.

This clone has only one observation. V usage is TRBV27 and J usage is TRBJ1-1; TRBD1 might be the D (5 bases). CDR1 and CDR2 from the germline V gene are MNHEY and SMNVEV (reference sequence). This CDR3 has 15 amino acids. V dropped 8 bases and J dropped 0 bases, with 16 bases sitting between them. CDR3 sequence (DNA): TGTGCCAGCGGTAGGTCAGGGCAGTTGAACACTGAAGCTTTCTTT. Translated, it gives CASGRSGQLNTEAFF.

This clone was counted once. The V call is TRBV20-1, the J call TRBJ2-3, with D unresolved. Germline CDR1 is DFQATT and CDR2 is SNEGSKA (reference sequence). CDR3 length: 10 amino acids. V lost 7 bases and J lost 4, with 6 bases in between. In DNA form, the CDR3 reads TGCAGTGTAATATCAGATACGCAGTATTTT. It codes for CSVISDTQYF.

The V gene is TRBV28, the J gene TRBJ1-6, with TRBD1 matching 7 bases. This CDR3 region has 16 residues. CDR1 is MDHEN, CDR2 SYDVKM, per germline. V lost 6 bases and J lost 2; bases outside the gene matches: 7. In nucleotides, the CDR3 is TGTGCCAGCAGCTCTACAGGGGCGACCTATAATTCACCCCTCCACTTT. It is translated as CASSSTGATYNSPLHF.

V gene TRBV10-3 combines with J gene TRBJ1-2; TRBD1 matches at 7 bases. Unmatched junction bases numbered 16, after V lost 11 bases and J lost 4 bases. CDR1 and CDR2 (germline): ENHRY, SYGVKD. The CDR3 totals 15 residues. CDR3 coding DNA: TGTGCCTTTCACTCGGGGTCAGGGACAGTCTATGGCTACACCTTC. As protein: CAFHSGSGTVYGYTF.

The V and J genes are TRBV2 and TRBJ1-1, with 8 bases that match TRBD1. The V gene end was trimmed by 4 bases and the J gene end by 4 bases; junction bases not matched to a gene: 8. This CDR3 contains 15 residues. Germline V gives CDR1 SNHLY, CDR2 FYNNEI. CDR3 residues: CASSVWQGTGTEAFF. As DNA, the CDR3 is TGTGCCAGCAGTGTATGGCAGGGGACAGGCACTGAAGCTTTCTTT.

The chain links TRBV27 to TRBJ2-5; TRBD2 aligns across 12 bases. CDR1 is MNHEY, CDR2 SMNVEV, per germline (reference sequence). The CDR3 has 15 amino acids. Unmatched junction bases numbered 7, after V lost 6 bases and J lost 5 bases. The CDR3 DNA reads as TGTGCCAGCAGCGAGGGACTAGCGGGTTGGGAGACCCAGTACTTC. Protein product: CASSEGLAGWETQYF.

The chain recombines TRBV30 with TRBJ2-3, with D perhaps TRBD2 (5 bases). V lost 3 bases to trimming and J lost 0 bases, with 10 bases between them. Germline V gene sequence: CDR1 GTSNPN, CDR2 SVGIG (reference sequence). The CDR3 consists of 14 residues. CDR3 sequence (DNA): TGTGCCTGGAGCTCCGGGATTAGCACAGATACGCAGTATTTT. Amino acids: CAWSSGISTDTQYF. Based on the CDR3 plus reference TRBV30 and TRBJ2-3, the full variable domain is SQTIHQWPATLVQPVGSPLSLECTVEGTSNPNLYWYRQAAGRGLQLLFYSVGIGQISSEVPQNLSASRPQDRQFILSSKKLLLSDSGFYLCAWSSGISTDTQYFGPGTRLTVL.

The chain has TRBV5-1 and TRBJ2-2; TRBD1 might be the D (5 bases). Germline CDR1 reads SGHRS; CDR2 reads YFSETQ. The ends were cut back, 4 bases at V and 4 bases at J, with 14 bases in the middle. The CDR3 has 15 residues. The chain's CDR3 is CASSQDPRVTGELFF. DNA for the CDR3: TGCGCCAGCAGCCAGGACCCCAGGGTCACCGGGGAGCTGTTTTTT.

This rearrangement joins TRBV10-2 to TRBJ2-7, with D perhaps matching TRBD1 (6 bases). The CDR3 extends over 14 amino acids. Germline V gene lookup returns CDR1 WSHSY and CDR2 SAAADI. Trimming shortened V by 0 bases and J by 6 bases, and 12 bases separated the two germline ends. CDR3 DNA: TGCGCCAGCAGTGAGTCCACTACAGGGACCGAGCAGTACTTC. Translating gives CASSESTTGTEQYF.

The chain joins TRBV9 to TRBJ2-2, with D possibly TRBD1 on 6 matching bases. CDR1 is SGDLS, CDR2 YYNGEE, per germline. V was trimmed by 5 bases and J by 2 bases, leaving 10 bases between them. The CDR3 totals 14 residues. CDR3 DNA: TGTGCCAGCAGAGACAGGAGTAACACCGGGGAGCTGTTTTTT. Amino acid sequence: CASRDRSNTGELFF.

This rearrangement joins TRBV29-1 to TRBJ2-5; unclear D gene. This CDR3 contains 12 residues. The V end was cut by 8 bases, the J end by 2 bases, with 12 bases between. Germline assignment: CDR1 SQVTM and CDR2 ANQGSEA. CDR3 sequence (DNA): TGCAGCCTGTTGGGGTCTCAAGAGACCCAGTACTTC. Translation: CSLLGSQETQYF.

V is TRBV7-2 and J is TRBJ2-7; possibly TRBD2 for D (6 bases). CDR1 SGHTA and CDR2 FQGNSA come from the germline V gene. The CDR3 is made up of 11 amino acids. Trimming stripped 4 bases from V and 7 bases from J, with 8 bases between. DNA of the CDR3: TGTGCCAGCAGCTCGGGGGTTGAGCAGTACTTC. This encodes CASSSGVEQYF.

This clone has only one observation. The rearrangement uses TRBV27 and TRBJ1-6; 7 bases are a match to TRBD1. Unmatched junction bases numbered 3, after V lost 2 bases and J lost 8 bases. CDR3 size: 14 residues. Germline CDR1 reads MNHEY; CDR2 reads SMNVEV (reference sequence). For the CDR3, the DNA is TGTGCCAGCAGTTTAGCAGGGGGATATTCACCCCTCCACTTT. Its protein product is CASSLAGGYSPLHF.

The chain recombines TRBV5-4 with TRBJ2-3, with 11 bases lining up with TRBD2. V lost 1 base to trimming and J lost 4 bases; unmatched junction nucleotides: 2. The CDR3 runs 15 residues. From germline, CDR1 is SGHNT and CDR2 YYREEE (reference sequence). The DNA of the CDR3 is TGTGCCAGCAGCTTGCTAGCGGGGGGCCCAGATACGCAGTATTTT. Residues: CASSLLAGGPDTQYF.

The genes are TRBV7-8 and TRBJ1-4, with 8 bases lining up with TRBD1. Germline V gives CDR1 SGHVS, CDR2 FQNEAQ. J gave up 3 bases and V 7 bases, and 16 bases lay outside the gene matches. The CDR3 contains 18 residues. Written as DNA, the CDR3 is TGTGCCAGCAACTTTAGGTCTAGGCAGGGGGCACCTAATGAAAAACTGTTTTTT. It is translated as CASNFRSRQGAPNEKLFF.

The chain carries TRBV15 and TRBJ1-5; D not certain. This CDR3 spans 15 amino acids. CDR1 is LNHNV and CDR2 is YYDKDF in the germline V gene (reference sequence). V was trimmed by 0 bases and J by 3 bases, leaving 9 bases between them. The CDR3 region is CATSRDPGYNQPQHF. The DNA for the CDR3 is TGTGCCACCAGCAGAGATCCCGGGTACAATCAGCCCCAGCATTTT. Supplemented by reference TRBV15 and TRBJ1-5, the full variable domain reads DAMVIQNPRYQVTQFGKPVTLSCSQTLNHNVMYWYQQKSSQAPKLLFHYYDKDFNNEADTPDNFQSRRPNTSFCFLDIRSPGLGDTAMYLCATSRDPGYNQPQHFGDGTRLSIL.

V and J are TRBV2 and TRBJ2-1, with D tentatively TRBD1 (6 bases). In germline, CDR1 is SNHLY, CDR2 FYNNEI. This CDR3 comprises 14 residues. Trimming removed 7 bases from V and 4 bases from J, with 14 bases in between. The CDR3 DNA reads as TGTGCCAGCACCCCCGGGACAAGATACAATGAGCAGTTCTTC. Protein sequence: CASTPGTRYNEQFF.

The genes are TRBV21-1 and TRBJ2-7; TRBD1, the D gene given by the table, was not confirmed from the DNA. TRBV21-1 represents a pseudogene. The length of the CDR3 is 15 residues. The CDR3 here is CASSKAKGSDQRQYF. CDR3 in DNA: TGTGCCAGCAGCAAAGCGAAGGGGTCGGATCAGCGGCAGTACTTC.

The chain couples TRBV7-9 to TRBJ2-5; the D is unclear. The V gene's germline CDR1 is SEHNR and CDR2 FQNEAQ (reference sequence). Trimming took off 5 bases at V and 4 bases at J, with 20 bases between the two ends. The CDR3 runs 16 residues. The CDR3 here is CASSPVGMGIGETQYF. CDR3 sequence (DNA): TGTGCCAGCAGCCCCGTGGGAATGGGGATAGGAGAGACCCAGTACTTC.